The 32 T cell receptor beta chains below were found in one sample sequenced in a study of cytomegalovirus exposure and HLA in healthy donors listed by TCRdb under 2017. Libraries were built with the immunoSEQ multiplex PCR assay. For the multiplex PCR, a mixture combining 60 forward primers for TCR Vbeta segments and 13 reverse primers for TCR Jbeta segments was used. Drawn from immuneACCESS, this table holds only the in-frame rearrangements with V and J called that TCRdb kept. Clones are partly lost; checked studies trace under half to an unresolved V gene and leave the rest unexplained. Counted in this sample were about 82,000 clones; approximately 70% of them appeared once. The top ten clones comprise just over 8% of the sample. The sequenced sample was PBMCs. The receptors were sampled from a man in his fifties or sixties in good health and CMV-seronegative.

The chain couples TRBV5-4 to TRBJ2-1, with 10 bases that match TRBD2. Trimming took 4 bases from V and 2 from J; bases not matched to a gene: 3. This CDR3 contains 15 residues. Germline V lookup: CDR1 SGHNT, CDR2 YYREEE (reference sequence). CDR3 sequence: CASSRTSGAYNEQFF. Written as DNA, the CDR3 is TGTGCCAGCAGCCGGACTAGCGGAGCCTACAATGAGCAGTTCTTC.

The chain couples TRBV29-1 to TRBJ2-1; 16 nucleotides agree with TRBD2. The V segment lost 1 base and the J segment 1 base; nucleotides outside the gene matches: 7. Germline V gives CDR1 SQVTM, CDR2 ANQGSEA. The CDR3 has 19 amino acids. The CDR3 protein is CSVEAHGTSGRVSYNEQFF. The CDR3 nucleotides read TGCAGCGTTGAAGCCCATGGGACTAGCGGGAGGGTTTCCTACAATGAGCAGTTCTTC.

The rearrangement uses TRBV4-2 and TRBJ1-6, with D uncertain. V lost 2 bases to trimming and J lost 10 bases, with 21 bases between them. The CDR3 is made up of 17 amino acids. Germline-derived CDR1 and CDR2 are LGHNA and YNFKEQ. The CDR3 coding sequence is TGTGCCAGCAGCCAACAAGGTTTGGGAGGGTTGGACTCACCCCTCCACTTT. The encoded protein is CASSQQGLGGLDSPLHF.

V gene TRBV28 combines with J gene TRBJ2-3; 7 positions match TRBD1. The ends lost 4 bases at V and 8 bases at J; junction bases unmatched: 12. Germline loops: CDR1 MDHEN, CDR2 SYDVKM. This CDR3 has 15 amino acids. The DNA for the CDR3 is TGTGCCAGCAGTTCCCCACAGGGGACCCTCCCTACGCAGTATTTT. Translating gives CASSSPQGTLPTQYF. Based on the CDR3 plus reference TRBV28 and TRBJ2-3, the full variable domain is DVKVTQSSRYLVKRTGEKVFLECVQDMDHENMFWYRQDPGLGLRLIYFSYDVKMKEKGDIPEGYSVSREKKERFSLILESASTNQTSMYLCASSSPQGTLPTQYFGPGTRLTVL.

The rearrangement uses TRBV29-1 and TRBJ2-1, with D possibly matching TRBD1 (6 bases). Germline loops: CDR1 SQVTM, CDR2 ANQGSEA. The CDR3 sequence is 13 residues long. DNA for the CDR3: TGCAGGGGTGGGGGCAGTGCCTACAATGAGCAGTTCTTC. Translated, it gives CRGGGSAYNEQFF.

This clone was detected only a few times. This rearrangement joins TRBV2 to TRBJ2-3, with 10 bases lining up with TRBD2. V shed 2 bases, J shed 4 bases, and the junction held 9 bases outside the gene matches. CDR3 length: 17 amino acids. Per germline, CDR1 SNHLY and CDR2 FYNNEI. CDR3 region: CASSETPPSGGPDTQYF. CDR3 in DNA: TGTGCCAGCAGTGAAACCCCCCCTAGCGGGGGCCCAGATACGCAGTATTTT.

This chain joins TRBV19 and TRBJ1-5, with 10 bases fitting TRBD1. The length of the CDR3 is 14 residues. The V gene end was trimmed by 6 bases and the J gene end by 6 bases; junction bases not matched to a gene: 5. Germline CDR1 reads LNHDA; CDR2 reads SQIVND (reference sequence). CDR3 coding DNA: TGTGCCAGTAGGGACGGACAGGGGGGTCAGCCCCAGCATTTT. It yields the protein CASRDGQGGQPQHF.

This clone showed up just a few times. CDR3 residues: CASSRGWSEQYF. The CDR3 coding sequence is TGTGCCAGCAGTCGAGGGTGGAGTGAGCAGTACTTC. This chain uses TRBV28 with TRBJ2-7; possible D gene TRBD2, 5 bases. Trimming took off 5 bases at V and 7 bases at J, with 12 bases between the two ends. Germline V gene sequence: CDR1 MDHEN, CDR2 SYDVKM. The CDR3 sequence is 12 residues long.

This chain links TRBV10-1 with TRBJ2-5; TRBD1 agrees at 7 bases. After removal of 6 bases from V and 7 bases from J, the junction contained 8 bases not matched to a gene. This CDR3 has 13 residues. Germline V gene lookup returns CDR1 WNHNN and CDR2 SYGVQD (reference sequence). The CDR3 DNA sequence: TGCGCCAGCAGAGGTAAGGGGGCAAGGACCCAGTACTTC. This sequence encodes CASRGKGARTQYF.

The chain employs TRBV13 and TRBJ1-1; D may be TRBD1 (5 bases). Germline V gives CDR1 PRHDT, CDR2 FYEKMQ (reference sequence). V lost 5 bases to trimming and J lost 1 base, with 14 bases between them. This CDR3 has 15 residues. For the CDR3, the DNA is TGTGCCAGCAGCCGCTCAGGGTACGCGAACACTGAAGCTTTCTTT. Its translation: CASSRSGYANTEAFF.

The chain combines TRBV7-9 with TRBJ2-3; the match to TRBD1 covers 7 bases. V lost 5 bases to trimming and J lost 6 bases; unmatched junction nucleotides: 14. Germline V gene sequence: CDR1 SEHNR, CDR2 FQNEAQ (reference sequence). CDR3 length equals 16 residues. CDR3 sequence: CASSPRPGQIRDTQYF. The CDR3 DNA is TGTGCCAGCAGCCCTAGACCGGGACAGATCAGGGATACGCAGTATTTT.

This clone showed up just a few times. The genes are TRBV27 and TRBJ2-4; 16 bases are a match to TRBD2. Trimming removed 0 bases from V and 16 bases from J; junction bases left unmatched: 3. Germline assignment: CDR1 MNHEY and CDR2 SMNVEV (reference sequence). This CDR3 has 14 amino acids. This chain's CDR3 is CASSLSGTSGRVYF. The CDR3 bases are TGTGCCAGCAGTTTATCTGGGACTAGCGGGAGGGTTTACTTC.

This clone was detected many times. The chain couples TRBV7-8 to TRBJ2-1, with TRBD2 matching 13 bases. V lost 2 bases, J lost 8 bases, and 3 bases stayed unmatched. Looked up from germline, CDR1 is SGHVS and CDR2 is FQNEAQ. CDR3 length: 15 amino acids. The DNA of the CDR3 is TGTGCCAGCAGCTTATTTGGACTAGCGGGAGATGAGCAGTTCTTC. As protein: CASSLFGLAGDEQFF.

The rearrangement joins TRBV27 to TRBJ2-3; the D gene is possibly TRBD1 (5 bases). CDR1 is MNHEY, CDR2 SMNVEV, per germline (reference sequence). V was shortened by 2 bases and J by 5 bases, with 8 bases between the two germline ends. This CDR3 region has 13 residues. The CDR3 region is CASSLNRRDTQYF. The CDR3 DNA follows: TGTGCCAGCAGTTTAAACAGGAGAGATACGCAGTATTTT.

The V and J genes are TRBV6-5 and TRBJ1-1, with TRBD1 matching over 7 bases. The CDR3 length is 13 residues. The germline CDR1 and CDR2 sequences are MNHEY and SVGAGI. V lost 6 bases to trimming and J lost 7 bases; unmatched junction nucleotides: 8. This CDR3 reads CASRDRVTNEAFF. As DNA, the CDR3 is TGTGCCAGCAGAGACAGGGTAACCAATGAAGCTTTCTTT.

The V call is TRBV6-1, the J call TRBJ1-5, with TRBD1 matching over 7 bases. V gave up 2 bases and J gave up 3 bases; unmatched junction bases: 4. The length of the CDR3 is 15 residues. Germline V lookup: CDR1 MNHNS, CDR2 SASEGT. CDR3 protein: CASSEKDRPNQPQHF. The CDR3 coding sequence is TGTGCCAGCAGTGAAAAGGACAGGCCCAATCAGCCCCAGCATTTT.

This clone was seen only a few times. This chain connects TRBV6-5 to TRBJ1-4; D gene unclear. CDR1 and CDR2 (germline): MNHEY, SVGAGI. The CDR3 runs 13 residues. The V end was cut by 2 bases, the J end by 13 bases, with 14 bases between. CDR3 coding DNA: TGTGCCAGCAGTTACCCAAATCCCAACGGACTGTTTTTT. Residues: CASSYPNPNGLFF.

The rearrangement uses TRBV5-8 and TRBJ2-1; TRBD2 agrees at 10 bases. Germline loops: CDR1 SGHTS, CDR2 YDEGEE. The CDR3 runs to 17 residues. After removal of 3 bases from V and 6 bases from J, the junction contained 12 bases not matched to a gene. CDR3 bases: TGTGCCAGCAGCTCCTGGTTTAGCGGGGGGAGTACCAATGAGCAGTTCTTC. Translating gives CASSSWFSGGSTNEQFF.

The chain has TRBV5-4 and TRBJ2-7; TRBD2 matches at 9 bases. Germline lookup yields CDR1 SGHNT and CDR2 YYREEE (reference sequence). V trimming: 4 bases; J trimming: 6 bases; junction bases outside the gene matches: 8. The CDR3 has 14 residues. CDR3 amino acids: CASSPPGLAGEQYF. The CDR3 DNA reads TGTGCCAGCAGCCCCCCGGGACTAGCTGGCGAGCAGTACTTC.

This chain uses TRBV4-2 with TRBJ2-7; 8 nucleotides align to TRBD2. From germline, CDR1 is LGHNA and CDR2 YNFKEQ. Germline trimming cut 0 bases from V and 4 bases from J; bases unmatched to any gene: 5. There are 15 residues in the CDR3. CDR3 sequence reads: CASSQEWRGAYEQYF. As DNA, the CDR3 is TGTGCCAGCAGCCAAGAATGGCGGGGGGCTTACGAGCAGTACTTC.

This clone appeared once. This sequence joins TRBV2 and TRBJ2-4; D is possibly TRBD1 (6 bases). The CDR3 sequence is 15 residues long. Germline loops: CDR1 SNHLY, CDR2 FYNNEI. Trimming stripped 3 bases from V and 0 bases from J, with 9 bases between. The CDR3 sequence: CASSEDSLAKNIQYF. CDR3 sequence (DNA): TGTGCCAGCAGTGAGGACAGTCTAGCCAAAAACATTCAGTACTTC.

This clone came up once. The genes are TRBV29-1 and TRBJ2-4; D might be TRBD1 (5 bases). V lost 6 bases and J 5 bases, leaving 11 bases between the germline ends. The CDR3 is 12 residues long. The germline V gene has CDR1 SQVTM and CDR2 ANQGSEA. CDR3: CSVPTGENIQYF. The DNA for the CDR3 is TGCAGCGTGCCAACAGGAGAAAACATTCAGTACTTC.

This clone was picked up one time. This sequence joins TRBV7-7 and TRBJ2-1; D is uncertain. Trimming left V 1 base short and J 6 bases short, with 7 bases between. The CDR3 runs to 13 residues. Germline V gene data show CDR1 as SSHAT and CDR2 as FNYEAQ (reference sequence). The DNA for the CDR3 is TGTGCCAGCAGCTTAGATAATTCCAATGAGCAGTTCTTC. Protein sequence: CASSLDNSNEQFF.

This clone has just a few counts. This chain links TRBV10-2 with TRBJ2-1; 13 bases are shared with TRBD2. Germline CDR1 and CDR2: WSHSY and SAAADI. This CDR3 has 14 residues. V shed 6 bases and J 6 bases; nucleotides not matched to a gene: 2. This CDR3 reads CASRTSGRSNEQFF. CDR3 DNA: TGCGCCAGCAGGACTAGCGGGAGGTCCAATGAGCAGTTCTTC.

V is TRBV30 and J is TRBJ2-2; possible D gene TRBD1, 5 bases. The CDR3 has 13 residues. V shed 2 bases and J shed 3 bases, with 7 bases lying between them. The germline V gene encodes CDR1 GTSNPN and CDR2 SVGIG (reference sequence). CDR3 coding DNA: TGTGCCTGGAGTCTGACAGACACCGGGGAGCTGTTTTTT. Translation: CAWSLTDTGELFF.

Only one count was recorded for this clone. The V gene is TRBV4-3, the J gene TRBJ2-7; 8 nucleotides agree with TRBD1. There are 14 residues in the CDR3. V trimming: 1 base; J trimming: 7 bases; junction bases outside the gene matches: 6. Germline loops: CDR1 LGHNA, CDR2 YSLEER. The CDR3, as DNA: TGCGCCAGCAGCCAAGGCCAGGGGGCAAGAGAGCAGTACTTC. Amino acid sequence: CASSQGQGAREQYF.

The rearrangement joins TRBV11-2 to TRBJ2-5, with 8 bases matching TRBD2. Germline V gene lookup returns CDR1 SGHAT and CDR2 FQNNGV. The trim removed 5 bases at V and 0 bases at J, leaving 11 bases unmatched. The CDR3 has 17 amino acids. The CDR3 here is CASSLQWGGRYQETQYF. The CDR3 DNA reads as TGTGCCAGCAGCCTCCAATGGGGCGGGAGGTACCAAGAGACCCAGTACTTC.

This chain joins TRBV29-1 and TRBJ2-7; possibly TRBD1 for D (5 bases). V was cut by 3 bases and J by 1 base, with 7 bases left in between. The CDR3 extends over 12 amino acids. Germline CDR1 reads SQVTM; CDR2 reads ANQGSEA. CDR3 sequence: CSVDTGSYEQYF. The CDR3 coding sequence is TGCAGCGTTGATACAGGTTCCTACGAGCAGTACTTC.

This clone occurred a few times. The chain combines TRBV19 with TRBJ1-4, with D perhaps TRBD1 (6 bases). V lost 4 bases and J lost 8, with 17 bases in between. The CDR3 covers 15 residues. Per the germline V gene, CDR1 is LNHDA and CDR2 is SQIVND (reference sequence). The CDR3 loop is CASSSQQGRGEKLFF. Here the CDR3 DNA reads TGTGCCAGTAGTAGCCAACAGGGAAGAGGGGAAAAACTGTTTTTT.

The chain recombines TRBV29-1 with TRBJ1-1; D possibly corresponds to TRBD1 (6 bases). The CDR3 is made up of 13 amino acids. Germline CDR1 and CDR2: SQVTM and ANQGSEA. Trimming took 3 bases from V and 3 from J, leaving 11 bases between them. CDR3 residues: CSVDRDIDTEAFF. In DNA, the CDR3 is TGCAGCGTTGATAGGGACATCGACACTGAAGCTTTCTTT.

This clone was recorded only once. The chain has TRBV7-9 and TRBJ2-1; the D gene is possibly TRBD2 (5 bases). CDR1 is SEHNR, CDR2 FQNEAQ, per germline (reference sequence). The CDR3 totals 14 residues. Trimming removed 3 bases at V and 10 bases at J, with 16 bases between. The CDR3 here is CASSFWTGSGEQFF. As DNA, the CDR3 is TGTGCCAGCAGCTTTTGGACTGGGTCGGGAGAGCAGTTCTTC.

As DNA, the CDR3 is TGCGCCAGCAGCCAAATACAGGGCGAGTACGAGCAGTACTTC. This translates into CASSQIQGEYEQYF. The rearrangement joins TRBV4-1 to TRBJ2-7; tentative D call: TRBD1 (6 bases). V gave up 2 bases and J gave up 4 bases, with 12 bases separating them. The germline V gene has CDR1 MGHRA and CDR2 YSYEKL. There are 14 residues in the CDR3.